Listed below are T cell receptor beta chains from one sample, sequenced in a study of CD8+ T cells in alopecia areata. The repertoire was sequenced with immunoSEQ multiplex PCR; TCRdb's copy has only in-frame clones and lacks some. The table records more than 11,000 clones, 45% to 60% of them present only once. Material: skin, obtained at week 0. The receptors derive from a human donor with alopecia areata. Each CDR3 is given with its conserved first and last residue. Fields, in order: J gene, V gene, D gene, clone size, CDR3 DNA, CDR3 protein. A D gene is named only where the DNA matches it firmly. Clone size is given for some rows only: seen once, a few or many times, or a class if the clone is expanded.

TRBJ2-7	TRBV28	TRBD2	few	TGTGCCAGCAGTTTGCGGGGGGGTGGAACTATAAGCTCCTACGAGCAGTACTTC	CASSLRGGGTISSYEQYF
TRBJ2-1	TRBV28	TRBD1	NA	TGTGCCAGCAGTTCAAATACAGGGGAAAGCTACAATGAGCAGTTCTTC	CASSSNTGESYNEQFF
TRBJ1-2	TRBV28	TRBD1	NA	TGTGCCAGCAGTTTTTCGGGACAGGGAGATTATGGCTACACCTTC	CASSFSGQGDYGYTF
TRBJ2-1	TRBV4-1	NA	few	TGCGCCAGCGATGTCGGGTTATCCTACAATGAGCAGTTCTTC	CASDVGLSYNEQFF
TRBJ2-2	TRBV5-6	NA	few	TGTGCCAGCAGCACCGGGACTTATTCGGGGGAGCTGTTTTTT	CASSTGTYSGELFF
TRBJ2-1	TRBV7-9	NA	NA	TGTGCCAGCAGCTTAAACGCCAGAGTCTACAATGAGCAGTTCTTC	CASSLNARVYNEQFF
TRBJ2-7	TRBV7-8	TRBD2	once	TGTGCCAGCAGCTTAGCGCCGGGGGGGCACGAGCAGTACTTC	CASSLAPGGHEQYF
TRBJ2-2	TRBV28	TRBD2	NA	TGTGCCTCCCGAGGGGCGGGGGTCCCACCGAACACCGGGGAGCTGTTTTTT	CASRGAGVPPNTGELFF
TRBJ1-1	TRBV6-5	NA	NA	TGTGCCAGCAGGGATCAGGCACCGAACACTGAAGCTTTCTTT	CASRDQAPNTEAFF
TRBJ2-7	TRBV18	NA	once	TGTGCCAGCTCACCACCGGGCAGGCTATCCGAGCAGTACTTC	CASSPPGRLSEQYF
TRBJ1-2	TRBV5-8	NA	NA	TGTGCCAGCAGCTTGGTCATTGTGGATGGCTACACCTTC	CASSLVIVDGYTF
TRBJ2-7	TRBV11-2	NA	NA	TGCGCCAGCAGCCCCTCCGTGGGGAGCTCCTACGAGCAGTACTTC	CASSPSVGSSYEQYF
TRBJ2-1	TRBV4-1	TRBD2	NA	TGCGCCAGCAGCCAAGTCCGAGGGGGTAGCGGGGGAAGGGCCTACAATGAGCAGTTCTTC	CASSQVRGGSGGRAYNEQFF
TRBJ2-3	TRBV4-1	NA	few	TGCGCCAGCAGCCCTAGTCCTGTAGATACGCAGTATTTT	CASSPSPVDTQYF
TRBJ1-2	TRBV30	NA	few	TGTGCCTGGAGTAGGCAAAACCTCGGCTACACCTTC	CAWSRQNLGYTF
TRBJ1-2	TRBV5-1	TRBD1	NA	TGCGCCAGCAGCTTAGGGCCGGGACAGGGACTAACTAACTATGGCTACACCTTC	CASSLGPGQGLTNYGYTF
TRBJ1-6	TRBV7-9	TRBD1	once	TGTGCCAGCAGCTTACCAGGGGGCGATTCACCCCTCCACTTT	CASSLPGGDSPLHF
TRBJ2-5	TRBV10-3	NA	few	TGTGCCATCAGTTCCGGGACGCGAGGGGGGGAGACCCAGTACTTC	CAISSGTRGGETQYF
TRBJ1-1	TRBV18	NA	NA	TGTGCCAGCTCATCAGAGGTTACTGAAGCTTTCTTT	CASSSEVTEAFF
TRBJ2-2	TRBV5-1	TRBD2	NA	TGCGCCAGCAGCTTGAGCACTAGCGGATCCACCGGGGAGCTGTTTTTT	CASSLSTSGSTGELFF
TRBJ2-7	TRBV10-2	NA	NA	TGCGCCAGCAGTGATTTGGCAGCCGCCGTCTACGAGCAGTACTTC	CASSDLAAAVYEQYF